The entry that follows covers one TCR beta chain sequence. After removal of 2 bases from V and 2 bases from J, the junction contained 14 bases not matched to a gene. The CDR3 runs to 19 residues. The germline V gene encodes CDR1 MNHNS and CDR2 SASEGT. This sample stems from a study of blood T cell repertoires in COVID-19. As for the study in general: The United States, Italy and Spain provided the acute and convalescent COVID-19 samples. In each case, the material was cDNA or gDNA derived from T cells, B-cell-depleted T cells, or PBMCs.

In the original workflow: Reference gene primer amplification yielded estimated nucleated cell counts. The repertoire was sequenced with immunoSEQ multiplex PCR; TCRdb's copy has only in-frame clones and lacks some. That table gives V, J and clone size, and the DNA gave D and trimming. The sample consists of tens of thousands of clones, 85% to 90% of them appearing once. The receptor's source is a human donor in a cohort sampled during active COVID-19. The donor label of this sample is uncertain. V usage is TRBV6-1 and J usage is TRBJ1-3; 8 bases are shared with TRBD1. The sample comprised peripheral blood. The DNA of the CDR3 is TGTGCCAGCAGTGAATATGGTTCGTTTGGCAGGGGGCCTGGAAACACCATATATTTT. As protein: CASSEYGSFGRGPGNTIYF.